The rows below give T cell receptor beta chains drawn from one sample of a study of cytomegalovirus exposure and HLA in healthy donors. This table comes from immunoSEQ multiplex PCR, and its TCRdb copy is limited to in-frame clones, with some not included. The data contain 100,000 or so clones, 63% of them seen just once; the ten biggest clones take up about 4.5%. The sample consisted of PBMCs. The origin of the receptors is a human donor in good health. Each CDR3 is given with its conserved first and last residue. The order of the fields is D gene, V gene, clone size, J gene, CDR3 protein, CDR3 DNA. A D gene is named only where the DNA matches it firmly. The size entry is marked missing in some rows and otherwise reads once, few, many or a size class.

D gene: .
V gene: TRBV19
clone size: .
J gene: TRBJ1-2
CDR3 protein: CASSIVLGDGYTF
CDR3 DNA: TGTGCCAGTAGTATAGTATTGGGAGATGGCTACACCTTC

D gene: .
V gene: TRBV6-4
clone size: few
J gene: TRBJ2-6
CDR3 protein: CASSVSGHSGANVLTF
CDR3 DNA: TGTGCCAGCAGTGTTTCCGGACACTCTGGGGCCAACGTCCTGACTTTC

D gene: TRBD1
V gene: TRBV5-8
clone size: .
J gene: TRBJ2-7
CDR3 protein: CASSFTGGRFDEQYF
CDR3 DNA: TGTGCCAGCAGCTTTACAGGGGGCAGGTTCGACGAGCAGTACTTC

D gene: .
V gene: TRBV5-1
clone size: few
J gene: TRBJ2-5
CDR3 protein: CASSLAGKETQYF
CDR3 DNA: TGCGCCAGCAGCTTGGCAGGGAAGGAGACCCAGTACTTC

D gene: .
V gene: TRBV7-6
clone size: .
J gene: TRBJ2-3
CDR3 protein: CASSLWRSTDTQYF
CDR3 DNA: TGTGCCAGCAGCTTATGGAGAAGCACAGATACGCAGTATTTT

D gene: .
V gene: TRBV19
clone size: .
J gene: TRBJ2-6
CDR3 protein: CASSTSGSNVLTF
CDR3 DNA: TGTGCCAGTAGTACCAGTGGTTCCAACGTCCTGACTTTC

D gene: .
V gene: TRBV11-2
clone size: .
J gene: TRBJ2-7
CDR3 protein: CASSLGGGGYEQYF
CDR3 DNA: TGTGCCAGCAGCTTAGGAGGGGGGGGGTACGAGCAGTACTTC

D gene: .
V gene: TRBV15
clone size: .
J gene: TRBJ2-5
CDR3 protein: CATSRSQVAGWQETQYF
CDR3 DNA: TGTGCCACCAGCCGATCCCAGGTGGCGGGATGGCAAGAGACCCAGTACTTC

D gene: .
V gene: TRBV19
clone size: .
J gene: TRBJ1-1
CDR3 protein: CASSWRDTEAFF
CDR3 DNA: TGTGCCAGTAGTTGGAGGGACACTGAAGCTTTCTTT

D gene: .
V gene: TRBV7-9
clone size: .
J gene: TRBJ2-7
CDR3 protein: CASSLPGSYEQYF
CDR3 DNA: TGTGCCAGCAGCTTACCAGGGTCCTACGAGCAGTACTTC

D gene: .
V gene: TRBV6-4
clone size: .
J gene: TRBJ2-3
CDR3 protein: CASRKTGTTDTQYF
CDR3 DNA: TGTGCCAGCAGGAAAACAGGGACCACAGATACGCAGTATTTT

D gene: .
V gene: TRBV21-1
clone size: .
J gene: TRBJ2-7
CDR3 protein: CASSKSSRDRAYEQYF
CDR3 DNA: TGTGCCAGCAGCAAATCGTCCCGGGACAGAGCCTACGAGCAGTACTTC

D gene: .
V gene: TRBV15
clone size: .
J gene: TRBJ2-4
CDR3 protein: CATSRDGGSDQYF
CDR3 DNA: TGTGCCACCAGCAGAGATGGGGGGAGCGACCAGTACTTC

D gene: .
V gene: TRBV4-1
clone size: .
J gene: TRBJ1-1
CDR3 protein: CASSQGGAVMNTEAFF
CDR3 DNA: TGCGCCAGCAGCCAAGGAGGTGCGGTAATGAACACTGAAGCTTTCTTT

D gene: .
V gene: TRBV6-5
clone size: few
J gene: TRBJ1-2
CDR3 protein: CASNDRFYGYTF
CDR3 DNA: TGTGCCAGCAACGACAGGTTCTATGGCTACACCTTC

D gene: .
V gene: TRBV10-3
clone size: .
J gene: TRBJ1-5
CDR3 protein: CATSPLGPVGNQPRHF
CDR3 DNA: TGTGCCACCTCGCCCCTGGGGCCCGTAGGCAATCAGCCCCGGCATTTT

D gene: .
V gene: TRBV30
clone size: .
J gene: TRBJ1-1
CDR3 protein: CAWSVQGITEAFF
CDR3 DNA: TGTGCCTGGAGTGTCCAGGGAATAACTGAAGCTTTCTTT

D gene: .
V gene: TRBV15
clone size: few
J gene: TRBJ2-5
CDR3 protein: CATSRGSRIALLETQYF
CDR3 DNA: TGTGCCACCAGCAGAGGGAGTAGGATCGCGCTTTTGGAGACCCAGTACTTC

D gene: TRBD2
V gene: TRBV27
clone size: .
J gene: TRBJ2-7
CDR3 protein: CASSPHSSGASYEQYF
CDR3 DNA: TGTGCCAGCAGTCCGCACTCTAGCGGGGCCTCCTACGAGCAGTACTTC

D gene: .
V gene: TRBV5-1
clone size: .
J gene: TRBJ1-1
CDR3 protein: CASSGGVLNTEAFF
CDR3 DNA: TGCGCCAGCAGCGGGGGGGTCCTGAACACTGAAGCTTTCTTT

D gene: .
V gene: TRBV6-6
clone size: .
J gene: TRBJ1-5
CDR3 protein: CASNVRVGEPQHF
CDR3 DNA: TGTGCCAGCAATGTCAGGGTTGGGGAGCCCCAGCATTTT

D gene: .
V gene: TRBV9
clone size: once
J gene: TRBJ2-2
CDR3 protein: CASSVAGSWNTGELFF
CDR3 DNA: TGTGCCAGCAGCGTAGCGGGGTCTTGGAACACCGGGGAGCTGTTTTTT

D gene: TRBD1
V gene: TRBV5-1
clone size: .
J gene: TRBJ2-7
CDR3 protein: CASRGGLSLEQYF
CDR3 DNA: TGCGCCAGCAGAGGGGGCTTATCCTTGGAGCAGTACTTC

D gene: TRBD1
V gene: TRBV5-4
clone size: few
J gene: TRBJ1-2
CDR3 protein: CASSGNRGAAYGYTF
CDR3 DNA: TGTGCCAGCAGCGGGAACAGGGGCGCGGCGTATGGCTACACCTTC

D gene: TRBD1
V gene: TRBV5-1
clone size: few
J gene: TRBJ2-6
CDR3 protein: CASSLGQGVNVLTF
CDR3 DNA: TGCGCCAGCAGCTTAGGACAGGGGGTCAACGTCCTGACTTTC

D gene: TRBD2
V gene: TRBV7-2
clone size: .
J gene: TRBJ2-7
CDR3 protein: CASSLVLAGPTYEQYF
CDR3 DNA: TGTGCCAGCAGCTTAGTTCTAGCGGGCCCGACCTACGAGCAGTACTTC